These T cell receptor beta chains were read from a single sample in a study of immune heterogeneity within non-small cell lung tumors. TCRdb recomputed calls from the multiplex PCR reads with MiXCR, one row per CDR3 protein. This sample has several thousand distinct CDR3 sequences, with 45% to 60% found just once. Sequences were obtained from lung tumor tissue. These receptors were taken from a man aged 55 to 70 with non-small cell lung cancer. The CDR3 runs from the conserved cysteine through the conserved F or W. The D gene is left open where the match is weak. Clone size is not always given. Where it is, it says once, few, many or a class for expanded clones.

j_gene: TRBJ1-5
v_gene: TRBV12-3/TRBV12-4
abundance: few
d_gene: .
CDR3aa: CASSPQDPNQPQHF
CDR3nt: TGTGCCAGCAGCCCTCAGGACCCCAATCAGCCCCAGCATTTT

j_gene: TRBJ2-2
v_gene: TRBV6-2/TRBV6-3
abundance: once
d_gene: TRBD2
CDR3aa: CASSWTSAGTGELFF
CDR3nt: TGTGCCAGCAGCTGGACTAGCGCCGGCACCGGGGAGCTGTTTTTT

j_gene: TRBJ2-1
v_gene: TRBV6-1
abundance: medium-sized
d_gene: .
CDR3aa: CASSWGGNVDNEQFF
CDR3nt: TGTGCCAGCAGTTGGGGCGGGAACGTGGACAATGAGCAGTTCTTC

j_gene: TRBJ1-1
v_gene: TRBV25-1
abundance: large
d_gene: .
CDR3aa: CASSDALIGGTEAFF
CDR3nt: TGTGCCAGCAGTGATGCCTTAATAGGTGGAACTGAAGCTTTCTTT

j_gene: TRBJ2-2
v_gene: TRBV5-1
abundance: medium-sized
d_gene: .
CDR3aa: CASSLGGTGELFF
CDR3nt: TGCGCCAGCAGCCTCGGTGGCACCGGGGAGCTGTTTTTT

j_gene: TRBJ1-1
v_gene: TRBV7-9
abundance: medium-sized
d_gene: .
CDR3aa: CASSLTMGRTEAFF
CDR3nt: TGTGCCAGCAGCTTAACGATGGGGAGGACTGAAGCTTTCTTT

j_gene: TRBJ2-7
v_gene: TRBV20-1
abundance: once
d_gene: TRBD2
CDR3aa: CSARDHRTSSYEQYF
CDR3nt: TGCAGTGCTAGAGATCATAGGACTAGCAGCTACGAGCAGTACTTC

j_gene: TRBJ2-5
v_gene: TRBV5-1
abundance: medium-sized
d_gene: TRBD1
CDR3aa: CASSSGQGRETQYF
CDR3nt: TGCGCCAGCAGCTCAGGACAGGGTAGGGAGACCCAGTACTTC

j_gene: TRBJ2-7
v_gene: TRBV5-1
abundance: .
d_gene: .
CDR3aa: CASSPSSYEQYF
CDR3nt: TGCGCCAGCAGCCCCTCATCCTACGAGCAGTACTTC

j_gene: TRBJ2-7
v_gene: TRBV6-1
abundance: large
d_gene: TRBD2
CDR3aa: CASSVMLAGGGEQYF
CDR3nt: TGTGCCAGCAGTGTGATGCTAGCGGGAGGCGGCGAGCAGTACTTC

j_gene: TRBJ2-7
v_gene: TRBV10-1
abundance: .
d_gene: .
CDR3aa: CASSERGAGLDEQYF
CDR3nt: TGCGCCAGCAGTGAGAGGGGGGCAGGGTTGGACGAGCAGTACTTC

j_gene: TRBJ2-1
v_gene: TRBV20-1
abundance: .
d_gene: .
CDR3aa: CSASGGTSYNEQFF
CDR3nt: TGCAGTGCTAGCGGAGGGACTTCCTACAATGAGCAGTTCTTC

j_gene: TRBJ2-1
v_gene: TRBV19
abundance: .
d_gene: .
CDR3aa: CASKVVQGRNEQFF
CDR3nt: TGTGCCAGTAAGGTGGTACAGGGACGCAATGAGCAGTTCTTC

j_gene: TRBJ2-7
v_gene: TRBV25-1
abundance: medium-sized
d_gene: TRBD1
CDR3aa: CASSELGGAYEQYF
CDR3nt: TGTGCCAGCAGTGAATTAGGGGGCGCTTACGAGCAGTACTTC

j_gene: TRBJ2-5
v_gene: TRBV7-7
abundance: medium-sized
d_gene: .
CDR3aa: CASSLEGGIRTQYF
CDR3nt: TGTGCTAGCAGCTTAGAAGGGGGAATCAGGACCCAGTACTTC

j_gene: TRBJ1-6
v_gene: TRBV6-2/TRBV6-3
abundance: few
d_gene: .
CDR3aa: CASRTAGGPYSPLHF
CDR3nt: TGTGCCAGCAGAACCGCAGGAGGGCCTTATTCACCCCTCCACTTT

j_gene: TRBJ2-3
v_gene: TRBV5-4
abundance: few
d_gene: .
CDR3aa: CASSAQGWADTQYF
CDR3nt: TGTGCCAGCAGCGCTCAGGGGTGGGCAGATACGCAGTATTTT

j_gene: TRBJ1-2
v_gene: TRBV10-3
abundance: .
d_gene: .
CDR3aa: CAIMTNTQGYTF
CDR3nt: TGTGCCATCATGACGAATACACAGGGCTACACCTTC

j_gene: TRBJ2-7
v_gene: TRBV20-1
abundance: .
d_gene: TRBD1
CDR3aa: CSARLGRDSYEQYF
CDR3nt: TGCAGTGCTAGGCTTGGCAGGGACAGCTACGAGCAGTACTTC

j_gene: TRBJ2-5
v_gene: TRBV10-3
abundance: .
d_gene: TRBD2
CDR3aa: CAISESGLADQETQYF
CDR3nt: TGTGCCATCAGTGAGTCTGGACTAGCGGACCAAGAGACCCAGTACTTC

j_gene: TRBJ2-2
v_gene: TRBV12-3/TRBV12-4
abundance: .
d_gene: .
CDR3aa: CASSLGAAGELFF
CDR3nt: TGTGCCAGCAGTTTGGGCGCAGCCGGGGAGCTGTTTTTT

j_gene: TRBJ2-7
v_gene: TRBV20-1
abundance: .
d_gene: TRBD1
CDR3aa: CSADGTAFSYEQYF
CDR3nt: TGCAGTGCTGACGGGACAGCGTTCTCCTACGAGCAGTACTTC

j_gene: TRBJ2-1
v_gene: TRBV27
abundance: .
d_gene: .
CDR3aa: CASSLGPPGLTTNEQFF
CDR3nt: TGTGCCAGCAGTTTGGGACCCCCGGGACTCACGACCAATGAGCAGTTCTTC

j_gene: TRBJ1-5
v_gene: TRBV9
abundance: .
d_gene: .
CDR3aa: CASSELGSNQPQHF
CDR3nt: TGTGCCAGCAGCGAGTTGGGTAGCAATCAGCCCCAGCATTTT

j_gene: TRBJ2-1
v_gene: TRBV30
abundance: .
d_gene: TRBD2
CDR3aa: CAWSIAGYEQFF
CDR3nt: TGTGCCTGGAGTATAGCGGGATATGAGCAGTTCTTC

j_gene: TRBJ2-2
v_gene: TRBV20-1
abundance: medium-sized
d_gene: .
CDR3aa: CSARSLAENTGELFF
CDR3nt: TGCAGTGCTAGATCTTTAGCGGAAAACACCGGGGAGCTGTTTTTT

j_gene: TRBJ2-2
v_gene: TRBV5-1
abundance: large
d_gene: TRBD2
CDR3aa: CASSAGGYRAGELFF
CDR3nt: TGCGCCAGCAGCGCGGGGGGATATCGGGCCGGGGAGCTGTTTTTT

j_gene: TRBJ2-1
v_gene: TRBV25-1
abundance: .
d_gene: .
CDR3aa: CASSELLVNNEQFF
CDR3nt: TGTGCCAGCAGTGAGCTGTTGGTTAACAATGAGCAGTTCTTC

j_gene: TRBJ2-7
v_gene: TRBV27
abundance: medium-sized
d_gene: .
CDR3aa: CASSLTRGLLNEQYF
CDR3nt: TGTGCCAGCAGTTTGACTAGAGGTCTCTTAAACGAGCAGTACTTC

j_gene: TRBJ2-7
v_gene: TRBV20-1
abundance: .
d_gene: TRBD1
CDR3aa: CSASRDRVYEQYF
CDR3nt: TGCAGTGCAAGCCGGGACAGGGTCTACGAGCAGTACTTC

j_gene: TRBJ2-1
v_gene: TRBV13
abundance: once
d_gene: TRBD1
CDR3aa: CASSSHGTESYNEQFF
CDR3nt: TGTGCCAGCAGCTCGCACGGGACAGAATCCTACAATGAGCAGTTCTTC

j_gene: TRBJ2-7
v_gene: TRBV6-1
abundance: .
d_gene: .
CDR3aa: CASSELDTGYEQYF
CDR3nt: TGTGCCAGCAGTGAATTGGACACTGGCTACGAGCAGTACTTC

j_gene: TRBJ2-7
v_gene: TRBV13
abundance: .
d_gene: TRBD2
CDR3aa: CASSQAGGVSYEQYF
CDR3nt: TGTGCCAGCTCCCAAGCGGGGGGTGTCTCCTACGAGCAGTACTTC

j_gene: TRBJ1-3
v_gene: TRBV11-3
abundance: .
d_gene: .
CDR3aa: CASSLGGSGAGSTIYF
CDR3nt: TGTGCCAGCAGCTTAGGAGGGTCTGGCGCTGGAAGCACCATATATTTT

j_gene: TRBJ2-1
v_gene: TRBV7-8
abundance: once
d_gene: .
CDR3aa: CASSPDRNEQFF
CDR3nt: TGTGCCAGCAGCCCCGATAGAAATGAGCAGTTCTTC

j_gene: TRBJ2-3
v_gene: TRBV13
abundance: .
d_gene: TRBD2
CDR3aa: CASSVAGGVTDTQYF
CDR3nt: TGTGCCAGCAGCGTAGCGGGGGGGGTCACAGATACGCAGTATTTT

j_gene: TRBJ2-7
v_gene: TRBV5-1
abundance: .
d_gene: TRBD2
CDR3aa: CASSYSRGEGYEQYF
CDR3nt: TGCGCCAGCAGCTATAGTCGGGGGGAGGGCTACGAGCAGTACTTC

j_gene: TRBJ2-1
v_gene: TRBV10-3
abundance: medium-sized
d_gene: TRBD2
CDR3aa: CAISRLTSGRGYEQFF
CDR3nt: TGTGCCATCAGCCGACTAACTAGCGGGAGGGGGTATGAGCAGTTCTTC

j_gene: TRBJ2-3
v_gene: TRBV20-1
abundance: medium-sized
d_gene: .
CDR3aa: CSASVAGQVSTDTQYF
CDR3nt: TGCAGTGCTAGCGTCGCCGGGCAGGTTAGCACAGATACGCAGTATTTT

j_gene: TRBJ2-7
v_gene: TRBV5-1
abundance: .
d_gene: .
CDR3aa: CASSLGETSTYEQYF
CDR3nt: TGCGCCAGCAGCTTGGGAGAGACATCCACCTACGAGCAGTACTTC

j_gene: TRBJ2-1
v_gene: TRBV6-2/TRBV6-3
abundance: .
d_gene: TRBD2
CDR3aa: CASSQPAGNHNEQFF
CDR3nt: TGTGCCAGCAGTCAACCAGCGGGGAACCACAATGAGCAGTTCTTC

j_gene: TRBJ2-1
v_gene: TRBV27
abundance: medium-sized
d_gene: TRBD1
CDR3aa: CASSSRTGWNEQFF
CDR3nt: TGTGCCAGCAGTTCGAGGACAGGGTGGAATGAGCAGTTCTTC